This TCR beta chain emerged from a study of cytomegalovirus exposure and HLA in healthy donors. General observations from the study: According to an earlier analysis, most TCR beta V segments yielded productive rearrangements about 87% or about 30% of the time.

PCR primers comprised 60 Vbeta and 13 Jbeta primers. The repertoire was sequenced with immunoSEQ multiplex PCR; TCRdb's copy has only in-frame clones and lacks some. The sample includes 250,000 to 350,000 clones, approximately 90% of them seen just once. In regard to this clone: Its antigen is as yet unknown.

The sequence was collected from a man aged 40-49 years in good health and CMV-seropositive. The sequencing sample was made of PBMCs.

The CDR3 spells CASSTRTGTTGELFF. The CDR3 DNA reads TGTGCCAGCAGCACTCGGACAGGGACGACCGGGGAGCTGTTTTTT. The chain combines TRBV4-2 with TRBJ2-2; 8 positions match TRBD1. The trim removed 5 bases at V and 5 bases at J, leaving 7 bases unmatched. CDR1 and CDR2 (germline): LGHNA, YNFKEQ. The CDR3 has 15 amino acids.